These 3 T cell receptor beta chains were all obtained from the same sample, sequenced in a study of PD-L1 blockade in urothelial cancer. The data were produced by immunoSEQ multiplex PCR, yet TCRdb's version contains in-frame clones alone and is incomplete. The sample has 40,000 to 45,000 clones, around 82% seen once. The sample was PBMCs, taken around atezolizumab (anti-PD-L1) treatment. Source of these receptors: a man aged 65 to 85 with urothelial cancer.

V gene TRBV28 combines with J gene TRBJ1-5; 8 bases fit TRBD1. The CDR3 loop spans 14 amino acids. Germline CDR1 is MDHEN and CDR2 is SYDVKM. V was clipped by 6 bases and J by 1 base; unmatched bases: 2. The CDR3 here is CASRTGESNQPQHF. The CDR3 DNA follows: TGTGCCAGCAGGACAGGGGAGAGCAATCAGCCCCAGCATTTT.

The chain carries TRBV6-6 and TRBJ2-1; D perhaps matches TRBD2 (5 bases). The V end was cut by 5 bases, the J end by 7 bases, with 12 bases between. From germline, CDR1 is MNHNY and CDR2 SVGAGI (reference sequence). This CDR3 has 13 amino acids. The CDR3 loop is CASSLWTDNEQFF. DNA of the CDR3: TGTGCCAGCAGTCTATGGACTGATAATGAGCAGTTCTTC.

This clone was picked up a small number of times. This sequence joins TRBV25-1 and TRBJ2-2; tentatively, D is TRBD1 (5 bases). CDR1 MGHDK and CDR2 SYGVNS come from the germline V gene. Between the trimmed V and J ends, which lost 4 bases and 6 bases, there was a span of 9 bases. The CDR3 contains 13 residues. The CDR3 loop is CASSVSGSGELFF. Here the CDR3 DNA reads TGTGCCAGCAGTGTTTCAGGGTCCGGGGAGCTGTTTTTT.